This T cell receptor beta chain was recovered during a study of blood T cell repertoires in COVID-19. Whole-study context: Both acute and convalescent COVID-19 samples were obtained from the United States, Italy and Spain. T cells, B-cell-depleted T cells, or PBMCs provided the cDNA or gDNA that served as material.

Per the original data handling: Researchers report that nucleated cell counts were estimated from reference gene primer amplification. Clones were read by immunoSEQ multiplex PCR, and TCRdb kept only the in-frame ones, dropping some. V, J and clone size are taken as reported in that table, and D and trimming were inferred from the DNA itself. The sample has over 120,000 clones, approximately 88% seen once. V was cut by 2 bases and J by 1 base, with 5 bases left in between. Germline V gene data show CDR1 as MNHNS and CDR2 as SASEGT. CDR3 length: 13 residues. The V and J genes are TRBV6-1 and TRBJ1-1; D possibly corresponds to TRBD1 (5 bases). This TCR was sampled from a human donor in a cohort sampled during active COVID-19. The material sequenced was peripheral blood. CDR3 residues: CASSETGNTEAFF. DNA of the CDR3: TGTGCCAGCAGTGAAACAGGGAACACTGAAGCTTTCTTT.